The clone carrying this T cell receptor beta chain has ten or more counts. This CDR3 has 16 residues. V gave up 6 bases and J gave up 0 bases, with 15 bases separating them. CDR1 and CDR2 from the germline V gene are ENHRY and SYGVKD. The data originate from a study of human T cells and chemical hapten exposure. Overall study context: Doses of diphenylcyclopropenone went to the patients' scalps weekly throughout the roughly 22-week study.

Time point denoted: patch test 1, 2 weeks after DPC sensitization. Noted treatment: therapeutic diphenylcyclopropenone sensitization with weekly scalp DPC. TCRdb re-called the RACE reads through MiXCR, storing one row per CDR3 protein. The data hold roughly 360,000 distinct CDR3 sequences, with more than 4.5% observed a single time. The material was whole blood, obtained in connection with sensitization to the hapten diphenylcyclopropenone (DPC). J is TRBJ1-3 and V is TRBV10-3; perhaps TRBD1 as D (5 bases). This sequence originates from a woman aged 50 to 60 with alopecia areata. Some clones in this sample may be carry-over from other donors' samples. CDR3 sequence reads: CAISDTGSSSGNTIYF. As DNA, the CDR3 is TGTGCCATCAGCGATACAGGTTCTAGCTCTGGAAACACCATATATTTT.